The rows below give T cell receptor beta chains drawn from one sample of a study of cytomegalovirus exposure and HLA in healthy donors. TCRdb keeps only in-frame clones here, not all; method: immunoSEQ multiplex PCR. This sample has over 200,000 clones; more than 75% occur once, and the top ten carry 1.3%. The source material was PBMCs. Source of these receptors: a human donor in good health. CDR3s include the opening cysteine and the closing phenylalanine or tryptophan. Size values are once, few and many counts, or a class for expanded clones, and some rows have none.

j_gene: TRBJ2-3; v_gene: TRBV2; abundance: few; CDR3aa: CASRVSVGRALNTQYF
j_gene: TRBJ2-7; v_gene: TRBV11-2; abundance: .; CDR3aa: CASSVDREHEQYF
j_gene: TRBJ2-3; v_gene: TRBV10-1; abundance: .; CDR3aa: CASSEIAEYTDTQYF
j_gene: TRBJ2-7; v_gene: TRBV5-4; abundance: once; CDR3aa: CASSLRLAGVSVREQYF
j_gene: TRBJ2-7; v_gene: TRBV7-2; abundance: .; CDR3aa: CASSFRAPDEQYF
j_gene: TRBJ1-1; v_gene: TRBV19; abundance: .; CDR3aa: CASSPRRQDEAFF
j_gene: TRBJ2-1; v_gene: TRBV5-1; abundance: .; CDR3aa: CASSLGSLGSVRTYNEQFF
j_gene: TRBJ2-7; v_gene: TRBV5-1; abundance: few; CDR3aa: CASSYTGLAIYEQYF
j_gene: TRBJ2-5; v_gene: TRBV6-5; abundance: .; CDR3aa: CASRWTGTGGETQYF
j_gene: TRBJ1-3; v_gene: TRBV28; abundance: .; CDR3aa: CASSLNRVDTIYF
j_gene: TRBJ2-7; v_gene: TRBV11-2; abundance: once; CDR3aa: CASSLHSGSTYEQYF
j_gene: TRBJ1-6; v_gene: TRBV2; abundance: once; CDR3aa: CASKGQGNSPLHF
j_gene: TRBJ2-7; v_gene: TRBV5-4; abundance: once; CDR3aa: CASSLASGRLGEQYF
j_gene: TRBJ2-5; v_gene: TRBV13; abundance: .; CDR3aa: CASSLRKQYQETQYF
j_gene: TRBJ2-3; v_gene: TRBV30; abundance: .; CDR3aa: CAWDSGRASDTQYF
j_gene: TRBJ2-2; v_gene: TRBV2; abundance: .; CDR3aa: CASRVSNTGELFF
j_gene: TRBJ2-3; v_gene: TRBV10-1; abundance: .; CDR3aa: CASSRRSTDTQYF
j_gene: TRBJ2-1; v_gene: TRBV9; abundance: .; CDR3aa: CASSVAGQPYNEQFF
j_gene: TRBJ2-1; v_gene: TRBV7-9; abundance: .; CDR3aa: CASGAGGRANEQFF
j_gene: TRBJ1-2; v_gene: TRBV5-5; abundance: .; CDR3aa: CATRPRQTHNYGYTF
j_gene: TRBJ1-5; v_gene: TRBV30; abundance: few; CDR3aa: CAWSAGQQTQPQHF
j_gene: TRBJ1-4; v_gene: TRBV30; abundance: .; CDR3aa: CAWRGEGEKLFF
j_gene: TRBJ2-7; v_gene: TRBV5-1; abundance: .; CDR3aa: CASSLGPGDEQYF
j_gene: TRBJ2-1; v_gene: TRBV5-8; abundance: .; CDR3aa: CASSSGLAGRVEQFF